These T cell receptor beta chains were read from a single sample in a study of T-cell memory formation after mild COVID-19. MiXCR, run by TCRdb on the 5' RACE reads, gives a single entry per CDR3 protein. This sample has a few hundred thousand distinct CDR3 sequences, with about 24% found just once. Sequenced input: PBMCs or a T cell subset sorted from them (not recorded which). All receptors derive from an adult woman who had mild COVID-19 (a few samples of this study predate the infection). Cell type and time point are not known. CDR3s include the opening cysteine and the closing phenylalanine or tryptophan. Each record gives: CDR3 DNA, CDR3 protein, clone size, D gene, V gene, J gene. The D gene is left open where the match is weak. Rows may omit the clone size; those that give it use once, few, many or a size class.

TGTGCCAGCAGCTTGGCCGCGGGCAATCAGCCCCAGCATTTT	CASSLAAGNQPQHF	.	.	TRBV5-5	TRBJ1-5
TGTGCCAGCAGCCCGGGTGACGGGATACTAGAGCAGTTCTTC	CASSPGDGILEQFF	.	.	TRBV14	TRBJ2-1
TGTGCCAGCAGTTCACGGAGGGGACAGGGCTCTGGAAACACCATATATTTT	CASSSRRGQGSGNTIYF	.	TRBD1	TRBV12-3/TRBV12-4	TRBJ1-3
TGCAGCGCAACGCTGGGAAAGTACAATGAGCAGTTCTTC	CSATLGKYNEQFF	.	.	TRBV29-1	TRBJ2-1
TGCAGTGCTAGAGATTGGCAGGGGGGCACAGATACGCAGTATTTT	CSARDWQGGTDTQYF	.	TRBD1	TRBV20-1	TRBJ2-3
TGTGCCAGCAGCGGCGGCGGGACTAGCGGTTACAATGAGCAGTTCTTC	CASSGGGTSGYNEQFF	few	TRBD2	TRBV7-6	TRBJ2-1
TGTGCCAGCAGTCCCAAACGGACTACACGCTACAATGAGCAGTTCTTC	CASSPKRTTRYNEQFF	.	.	TRBV3-1	TRBJ2-1
TGCGCCAGCAGGGCAGATAGCAATCAGCCCCAGCATTTT	CASRADSNQPQHF	.	.	TRBV5-1	TRBJ1-5
TGCGCCAGCAGCTCCGGGACGGTCAATGAAAAACTGTTTTTT	CASSSGTVNEKLFF	few	.	TRBV5-1	TRBJ1-4
TGTGCCAGCAGCGTAGGGCAACGGAGCTCCTACAATGAGCAGTTCTTC	CASSVGQRSSYNEQFF	.	.	TRBV9	TRBJ2-1
TGTGCCAGCAATGAACAAGGGGGAAACTACGAGCAGTACTTC	CASNEQGGNYEQYF	.	.	TRBV5-6	TRBJ2-7
TGTGCCAGCAGCCAGGGACAGGGGGTTCGCTATGGCTACACCTTC	CASSQGQGVRYGYTF	few	TRBD1	TRBV3-1	TRBJ1-2
TGTGCCAGCAGCCCGAGACTCCCAAGCTCCTACAATGAGCAGTTCTTC	CASSPRLPSSYNEQFF	.	.	TRBV6-5	TRBJ2-1
TGTGCCAGCCTCTACGAGCAGTACTTC	CASLYEQYF	many	.	TRBV18	TRBJ2-7
TGTGCCAGCAGCTTAGTACCTCCGGGAGGGGCAAACATTCAGTACTTC	CASSLVPPGGANIQYF	.	TRBD2	TRBV7-6	TRBJ2-4
TGTGCCACGCGCCGGGACAGCTATAATTCACCCCTCCACTTT	CATRRDSYNSPLHF	.	TRBD1	TRBV6-5	TRBJ1-6
TGTGCCAGCAGCTTAACCACCAGGAGCGGGCAGCAGTTCTTC	CASSLTTRSGQQFF	.	.	TRBV11-1	TRBJ2-1
TGCGCCAGCAGCGGGGGACAGGGCGAGTACTTC	CASSGGQGEYF	few	TRBD1	TRBV5-1	TRBJ2-7
TGTGCCAGCAGCAGATCCGGGACCGGAACCTACGAGCAGTACTTC	CASSRSGTGTYEQYF	.	.	TRBV5-5	TRBJ2-7
TGTGCCAGCAGCTCGGGGACAGGGATGAACACTGAAGCTTTCTTT	CASSSGTGMNTEAFF	.	TRBD1	TRBV7-2	TRBJ1-1
TGCGCCAGCAGCCAAGAAGGAGGGGGAACAGCCGGGGAGCTGTTTTTT	CASSQEGGGTAGELFF	.	.	TRBV4-1	TRBJ2-2
TGCAGTGCTTACAGGACAGGTCTTTCCTCCTACGAGCAGTACTTC	CSAYRTGLSSYEQYF	.	TRBD1	TRBV20-1	TRBJ2-7
TGTGCCAGCACTGGACTAGCGGGAACAGCCAAAAACATTCAGTACTTC	CASTGLAGTAKNIQYF	.	TRBD2	TRBV12-3/TRBV12-4	TRBJ2-4
TGTGCCAGCCGCAGAGGGGGCCCCAACCTCTATGGCTACACCTTC	CASRRGGPNLYGYTF	many	TRBD1	TRBV27	TRBJ1-2
TGTGCCAGCAGTGAAGCGAGTGTCGGGGAGCTGTTTTTT	CASSEASVGELFF	few	.	TRBV6-1	TRBJ2-2
TGTGCCACCACGAGCGGGAGCTCCTACAATGAGCAGTTCTTC	CATTSGSSYNEQFF	few	TRBD2	TRBV24-1	TRBJ2-1
TGTGCCATCACGCTGGACGGATACGAGCAGTACTTC	CAITLDGYEQYF	.	.	TRBV10-3	TRBJ2-7
TGTGCCAGCTCACCACCTGCGATTAGCGGTACGCAGTATTTT	CASSPPAISGTQYF	.	.	TRBV18	TRBJ2-3
TGTGCCAGCAGTTCCTTTTTCCGGGACAGCGGCTCCTACGAGCAGTACTTC	CASSSFFRDSGSYEQYF	.	TRBD1	TRBV6-2/TRBV6-3	TRBJ2-7
TGTGCCAGCAGCTACGGACTAGCGGGAGACCTCACCTACGAGCAGTACTTC	CASSYGLAGDLTYEQYF	few	TRBD2	TRBV4-2	TRBJ2-7
TGCAGCGCCGTTTCCCCCTACGAGCAGTACTTC	CSAVSPYEQYF	.	.	TRBV29-1	TRBJ2-7
TGTGCCAGTAGACGGAGCGGGGGTACCTACAATGAGCAGTTCTTC	CASRRSGGTYNEQFF	few	TRBD2	TRBV19	TRBJ2-1
TGCAGTGCTAGAGATTTCAGGGTGGGGGCGAACACTGAAGCTTTCTTT	CSARDFRVGANTEAFF	.	.	TRBV20-1	TRBJ1-1
TGTGCCAGTAGAGGGGACAGCCTGCATTCACCCCTCCACTTT	CASRGDSLHSPLHF	.	TRBD1	TRBV19	TRBJ1-6
TGTGCCAGCAGCCTTAACGGGGGGATGACAGATACGCAGTATTTT	CASSLNGGMTDTQYF	.	TRBD2	TRBV7-6	TRBJ2-3
TGTGCCAGCAGCCTGGTTGGACAGGGGGAATCTGGCTACACCTTC	CASSLVGQGESGYTF	.	TRBD1	TRBV3-1	TRBJ1-2
TGTGCCAGTAGTATTCGATTCCGGGTCCTTAACTATGGCTACACCTTC	CASSIRFRVLNYGYTF	few	.	TRBV19	TRBJ1-2
TGCAGTGCAAACGGACTAGAATGGGGCGAGCAGTACTTC	CSANGLEWGEQYF	many	TRBD2	TRBV20-1	TRBJ2-7
TGTGCCAGCAGCGTAGGTAGCGGGGGGCTTCTTGGCACCGGGGAGCTGTTTTTT	CASSVGSGGLLGTGELFF	.	TRBD2	TRBV9	TRBJ2-2
TGTGCCAGCAGATCACCGGGACAGAGTAATGAGCAGTTCTTC	CASRSPGQSNEQFF	few	TRBD1	TRBV3-1	TRBJ2-1
TGTGCCACCAGTGATACAGGGGAGACCTACGAGCAGTACTTC	CATSDTGETYEQYF	few	TRBD1	TRBV24-1	TRBJ2-7
TGTGCCAGCAGCTTGGGACCGCAGGGGCAGCTAGCGGCCAACGTCCTGACTTTC	CASSLGPQGQLAANVLTF	.	.	TRBV5-5	TRBJ2-6
TGTGCCAGCAGCAGTAGGAGGGAGGCAGCTACGCAGTATTTT	CASSSRREAATQYF	.	.	TRBV12-3/TRBV12-4	TRBJ2-3
TGCAGCGTAGGCCAGGTCTACTACGAGCAGTACTTC	CSVGQVYYEQYF	few	.	TRBV29-1	TRBJ2-7
TGTGCCAGCAGCCAAGAACCGGGACTACCCACCGGGGAGCTGTTTTTT	CASSQEPGLPTGELFF	few	TRBD2	TRBV3-1	TRBJ2-2
TGTGCCAGTAGTTCTACGACTAGCGGTGCAGATACGCAGTATTTT	CASSSTTSGADTQYF	.	TRBD2	TRBV19	TRBJ2-3
TGCGCCAGCACCCATGGGGTCAGCTCCTACAATGAGCAGTTCTTC	CASTHGVSSYNEQFF	few	.	TRBV5-1	TRBJ2-1
TGTGCCAGCAGCTTACTATCGTCGGTAGGAAGAGAGACCCAGTACTTC	CASSLLSSVGRETQYF	few	.	TRBV7-2	TRBJ2-5
TGCAGCGTTGAGATACCCCGGGACGCGCCAATCGAGCAGTACTTC	CSVEIPRDAPIEQYF	few	.	TRBV29-1	TRBJ2-7
TGTGCCAGCAGCTTGGTTCGAGCGGCCTACAATGAGCAGTTCTTC	CASSLVRAAYNEQFF	.	.	TRBV5-5	TRBJ2-1
TGTGCCAGCAGACCTTACGGGCCCGTGGGCACAGATACGCAGTATTTT	CASRPYGPVGTDTQYF	.	.	TRBV7-3	TRBJ2-3
TGTGCCAGCACCCCAACGGGAGGTTACTCCACCGGGGAGCTGTTTTTT	CASTPTGGYSTGELFF	.	TRBD2	TRBV5-4	TRBJ2-2
TGCAGCGTTGAGAGTCCCGGCCGGGACAGGGGCTACGAGCAGTACTTC	CSVESPGRDRGYEQYF	.	TRBD1	TRBV29-1	TRBJ2-7